Sequencing of this T cell receptor beta chain was carried out in a study of CD8+ T cells in alopecia areata. Study-level findings and limits: Scalp lesions, especially in alopecia totalis/universalis, had higher clonality than normal scalp.

This CDR3 is built from 15 residues. Losses at the gene ends were 7 bases for V and 8 bases for J; bases not matched to a gene: 14. The germline V gene encodes CDR1 SQVTM and CDR2 ANQGSEA. Turning to this clone: Its cognate antigen is unknown.

Extracted from the samples, RNA was reverse transcribed into cDNA to serve as the sequencing template. The method was immunoSEQ multiplex PCR; TCRdb's version includes in-frame clones alone and lacks a portion of them. The sample includes 130,000 or so clones, about 51% of them seen just once. This chain joins TRBV29-1 and TRBJ1-1; 12 bases line up with TRBD1. Input material: NKG2D-low CD8+ T cells sorted from blood. The source is a human donor with alopecia areata. CDR3 in DNA: TGCAGCGCACGACCCGGGACAGGGGGCTCCGACGAAGCTTTCTTT. Its protein is CSARPGTGGSDEAFF.